Following are 8 T cell receptor beta chains from one sample sequenced in a study of multiple sclerosis patients with progressive multifocal leukoencephalopathy. Time point denoted: around 12 months of natalizumab therapy. Repertoires were generated with immunoSEQ multiplex PCR, while TCRdb's copy carries only in-frame clones and drops some. The sample contains under 30,000 clones, 90% of which appear only once. Sequencing used PBMCs, obtained from a patient treated with natalizumab. The receptors stem from a human donor with multiple sclerosis.

The chain has TRBV6-6 and TRBJ1-1, with D maybe TRBD1 (5 bases). V was pared by 1 base and J by 6 bases, with 12 bases between. Germline V CDR1 and CDR2: MNHNY, SVGAGI (reference sequence). The CDR3 contains 14 residues. This CDR3 reads CASSYWQGDPEAFF. The CDR3 DNA sequence: TGTGCCAGCAGTTACTGGCAGGGAGATCCTGAAGCTTTCTTT.

V is TRBV7-2 and J is TRBJ1-2; no clear D gene. The CDR3 has 13 amino acids. The V gene's germline CDR1 is SGHTA and CDR2 FQGNSA. V lost 1 base and J 5 bases, leaving 8 bases between the germline ends. Here the CDR3 DNA reads TGTGCCAGCAGCTTAGACAGTAGTTATGGCTACACCTTC. Translation: CASSLDSSYGYTF.

The rearrangement uses TRBV19 and TRBJ1-5; possible D gene TRBD1, 5 bases. The CDR3 length is 16 residues. The germline gives CDR1 LNHDA, CDR2 SQIVND (reference sequence). The V end was cut by 5 bases, the J end by 1 base, with 15 bases between. The CDR3 nucleotides read TGTGCCAGTAGTCTCTTGGGGCTGGTGAGCAATCAGCCCCAGCATTTT. It yields the protein CASSLLGLVSNQPQHF.

The chain links TRBV5-1 to TRBJ2-1; D might be TRBD2 (6 bases). CDR1 and CDR2 from the germline V gene are SGHRS and YFSETQ. Trimming cost V 4 bases and J 9 bases, with 14 bases left between them. CDR3 length equals 13 residues. CDR3 nucleotide sequence: TGCGCCAGCAGCCCGGGGACTCCCCTTGAGCAGTTCTTC. This codes for CASSPGTPLEQFF.

The rearrangement links TRBV10-3 to TRBJ2-1; D gene uncertain. V was clipped by 8 bases and J by 0 bases, with 5 bases between them. This CDR3 has 12 residues. Germline-derived CDR1 and CDR2 are ENHRY and SYGVKD. The CDR3: CAIRASYNEQFF. CDR3 nucleotides: TGTGCCATCCGGGCCTCCTACAATGAGCAGTTCTTC.

The chain has TRBV5-1 and TRBJ1-2; no clear D. The CDR3 sequence is 14 residues long. CDR1 is SGHRS and CDR2 is YFSETQ in the germline V gene. V was clipped by 0 bases and J by 8 bases, with 14 bases between them. The CDR3 DNA reads as TGCGCCAGCAGCTTGGCGGCAACTGCGGAAGGCTACACCTTC. Translation: CASSLAATAEGYTF.

The CDR3 region has the DNA TGTGCCAGCACCAGGGCCTCATCCTACGAGCAGTACTTC. Protein sequence: CASTRASSYEQYF. The V and J genes are TRBV7-9 and TRBJ2-7, with TRBD1 as a possible D gene (5 bases). Per germline, CDR1 SEHNR and CDR2 FQNEAQ (reference sequence). Deletions cut 7 bases from V and 1 base from J, with 11 bases between. The length of the CDR3 is 13 residues.

V gene TRBV7-7 combines with J gene TRBJ1-3, with TRBD1 as a possible D gene (5 bases). Germline CDR1 reads SSHAT; CDR2 reads FNYEAQ (reference sequence). The CDR3 runs 13 residues. V lost 5 bases, J lost 6 bases, and 11 bases lay in between. The DNA of the CDR3 is TGTGCCAGCAGCCCCGGGACGATAAACACCATATATTTT. It is translated as CASSPGTINTIYF.